The entry below gives a single T cell receptor beta chain sequence along with its context. Antigen specificity is unknown. A much larger clone is a single base away; this may be a read error. The CDR3 is 15 residues long. Germline CDR1 is MNHNS and CDR2 is SASEGT. After removal of 8 bases from V and 0 bases from J, the junction contained 7 bases not matched to a gene. This entry comes from a study of breast tumors, draining lymph nodes, adjacent tissues. TCRdb re-called the multiplex PCR reads with MiXCR, one entry per CDR3 protein. The table lists a few hundred thousand distinct CDR3 sequences, roughly a third of them singletons. Axillary draining lymph nodes of breast cancer patients supplied the node samples. Study results and caveats: The lymph node origin of tumor T cells was framed as consistent with a hypothesis, not demonstrated.

This TCR was recovered from a female donor with breast cancer. Some clones in this sample may be carry-over from other donors' samples. The material sequenced was axillary lymph node tissue. This rearrangement joins TRBV6-1 to TRBJ1-5; 7 bases map to TRBD1. Here the CDR3 DNA reads TGTGCCAGCTTGAAATCAGGGGGTAGCAATCAGCCCCAGCATTTT. Translating gives CASLKSGGSNQPQHF.